Below, 13 T cell receptor beta chains from the same sample are listed, as sequenced in a study of beta chain features in type 1 diabetes. The whole isolated RNA underwent reverse transcription, so sequencing captured expressed TCRB transcripts. The table came from immunoSEQ multiplex PCR; TCRdb's copy has only in-frame clones and leaves some out. The sample holds roughly 370,000 clones, 11% to 15% seen once. The sample was naive CD4+ T cells from blood. All receptors come from a man aged 25-40 years in good health.

The sample holds a few counts of this clone. The V call is TRBV6-1, the J call TRBJ1-2; D not certain. Germline CDR1 reads MNHNS; CDR2 reads SASEGT. The CDR3 sequence is 14 residues long. The V gene lost 8 bases and the J gene lost 4 bases, with 17 bases spanning the gap. The CDR3 sequence: CASEHGGMAYGYTF. CDR3 nucleotide sequence: TGTGCCAGCGAGCATGGCGGGATGGCCTATGGCTACACCTTC.

The sample holds a few counts of this clone. The rearrangement links TRBV29-1 to TRBJ1-2; D uncertain. The CDR3 has 14 residues. Trimming removed 3 bases at V and 8 bases at J, with 19 bases between. CDR1 and CDR2 from the germline V gene are SQVTM and ANQGSEA. The CDR3 here is CSVEKGREGVGYTF. The CDR3 coding sequence is TGCAGCGTTGAGAAGGGAAGGGAAGGAGTAGGCTACACCTTC.

This clone was counted only a few times. CDR3 DNA sequence: TGTGCCAGCAGCTACAGGGACAGCAAAAACATTCAGTACTTC. Translation: CASSYRDSKNIQYF. The chain joins TRBV14 to TRBJ2-4, with 7 positions matching TRBD1. CDR3 length: 14 amino acids. Germline V CDR1 and CDR2: SGHDN, FVKESK. V trimming: 5 bases; J trimming: 3 bases; junction bases outside the gene matches: 4.

This clone showed up just a few times. The J gene is TRBJ2-5, the V gene TRBV5-1, with a weak D call TRBD2 (5 bases). Germline V lookup: CDR1 SGHRS, CDR2 YFSETQ. The V end lost 1 base, the J end lost 2 bases, and 9 bases lay between the germline ends. The CDR3 is made up of 14 amino acids. The CDR3 region has the DNA TGCGCCAGCAGCTTGATCGAGGGTCAAGAGACCCAGTACTTC. It specifies CASSLIEGQETQYF.

This clone was observed a handful of times. J is TRBJ1-6 and V is TRBV5-4; 8 nucleotides line up with TRBD1. Looked up from germline, CDR1 is SGHNT and CDR2 is YYREEE (reference sequence). Trimming at V came to 1 base and at J to 6 bases, leaving 6 bases not matched to a gene. This CDR3 spans 16 amino acids. The CDR3 protein is CASSLIPTGVNSPLHF. The CDR3 DNA sequence: TGTGCCAGCAGCTTGATACCGACAGGGGTTAATTCACCCCTCCACTTT.

This rearrangement joins TRBV4-1 to TRBJ2-3, with a tentative D call TRBD2 (5 bases). Trimming cost V 1 base and J 4 bases, with 12 bases left between them. Germline CDR1 reads MGHRA; CDR2 reads YSYEKL. CDR3 length equals 15 residues. CDR3 in amino acids: CASSQARRTADTQYF. The DNA for the CDR3 is TGCGCCAGCAGCCAAGCTCGGCGGACTGCAGATACGCAGTATTTT.

This clone came up a few times. The V call is TRBV10-3, the J call TRBJ2-1, with 7 nucleotides matching TRBD2. From germline, CDR1 is ENHRY and CDR2 SYGVKD. J was trimmed by 0 bases and V by 10 bases; bases with no gene match: 6. This CDR3 contains 14 residues. The CDR3 sequence: CASIGRSSYNEQFF. CDR3 bases: TGTGCCAGCATCGGGAGGAGCTCCTACAATGAGCAGTTCTTC.

The chain uses TRBV7-9 and TRBJ2-7, with a possible D match to TRBD1 (5 bases). This CDR3 has 13 residues. V was clipped by 5 bases and J by 3 bases, with 11 bases between them. CDR1 SEHNR and CDR2 FQNEAQ come from the germline V gene (reference sequence). Here the CDR3 reads CASSGRDLYEQYF. The CDR3 DNA reads TGTGCCAGCAGCGGCAGGGATCTCTACGAGCAGTACTTC.

In this sample, this clone turned up a few times. This chain uses TRBV11-3 with TRBJ2-1; TRBD1 matches 11 bases. Germline-derived CDR1 and CDR2 are SGHNT and YENEEA. The V and J ends lost 3 bases and 4 bases, in that order; junction bases with no gene match: 5. CDR3 size: 16 residues. The CDR3: CASSFSGTGGYNEQFF. The CDR3 DNA is TGTGCCAGCAGCTTCTCCGGGACAGGGGGGTACAATGAGCAGTTCTTC.

The chain combines TRBV2 with TRBJ2-1; TRBD1 is a possible D gene (6 bases). The V end lost 1 base, the J end lost 5 bases, and 9 bases lay between the germline ends. Germline V lookup: CDR1 SNHLY, CDR2 FYNNEI. The CDR3 totals 14 residues. CDR3 protein: CASSEVGQNNEQFF. The CDR3 nucleotides are TGTGCCAGCAGTGAAGTTGGACAGAACAATGAGCAGTTCTTC.

This clone occurred a few times. The J gene is TRBJ2-1, the V gene TRBV10-3, with D possibly matching TRBD1 (5 bases). The V and J ends lost 4 bases and 1 base respectively, with 8 bases between them. Germline CDR1 and CDR2: ENHRY and SYGVKD. CDR3 length: 14 residues. The CDR3 nucleotides read TGTGCCATCAGTGCATCAGGGTCCTACAATGAGCAGTTCTTC. Protein: CAISASGSYNEQFF.

This clone was observed a handful of times. The rearrangement links TRBV10-3 to TRBJ2-5; 7 bases are a match to TRBD2. With 3 bases clipped from V and 1 base from J, the junction kept 2 bases outside the gene matches. Germline CDR1 is ENHRY and CDR2 is SYGVKD. The CDR3 is made up of 14 amino acids. The CDR3 coding sequence is TGTGCCATCAGTGATTCGGGGGGCCAAGAGACCCAGTACTTC. Its protein is CAISDSGGQETQYF.

This clone has more than one count but fewer than ten. The chain combines TRBV18 with TRBJ1-5; 10 positions agree with TRBD1. The CDR3 has 16 residues. V lost 6 bases and J lost 6; bases outside the gene matches: 11. Germline CDR1 is KGHSH and CDR2 is LQKENI. The CDR3 nucleotides are TGTGCCAGCTCGTCGGGGACAGGGGCGAGTGGTCAGCCCCAGCATTTT. It yields the protein CASSSGTGASGQPQHF. Full variable domain (rest looked up from reference TRBV18 and TRBJ1-5): NAGVMQNPRHLVRRRGQEARLRCSPMKGHSHVYWYRQLPEEGLKFMVYLQKENIIDESGMPKERFSAEFPKEGPSILRIQQVVRGDSAAYFCASSSGTGASGQPQHFGDGTRLSIL.